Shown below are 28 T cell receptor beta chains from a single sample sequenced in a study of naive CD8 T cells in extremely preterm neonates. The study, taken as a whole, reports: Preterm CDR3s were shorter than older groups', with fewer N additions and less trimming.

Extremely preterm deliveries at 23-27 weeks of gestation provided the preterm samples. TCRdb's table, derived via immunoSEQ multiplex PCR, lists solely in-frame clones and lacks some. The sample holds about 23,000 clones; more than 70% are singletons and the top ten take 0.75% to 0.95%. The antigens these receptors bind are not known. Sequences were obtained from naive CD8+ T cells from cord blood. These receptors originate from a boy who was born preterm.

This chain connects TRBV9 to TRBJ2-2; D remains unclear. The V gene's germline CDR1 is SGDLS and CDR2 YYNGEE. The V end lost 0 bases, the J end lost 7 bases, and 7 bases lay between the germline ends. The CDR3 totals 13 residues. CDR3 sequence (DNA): TGTGCCAGCAGCGTAGCTGATGACGGGGAGCTGTTTTTT. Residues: CASSVADDGELFF.

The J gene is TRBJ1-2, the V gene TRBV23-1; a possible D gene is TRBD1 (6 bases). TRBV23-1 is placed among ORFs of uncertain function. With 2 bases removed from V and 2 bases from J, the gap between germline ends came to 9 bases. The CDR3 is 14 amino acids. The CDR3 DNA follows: TGCGCCAGCAGTCAACCCGACAGGAACTATGGCTACACCTTC. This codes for CASSQPDRNYGYTF.

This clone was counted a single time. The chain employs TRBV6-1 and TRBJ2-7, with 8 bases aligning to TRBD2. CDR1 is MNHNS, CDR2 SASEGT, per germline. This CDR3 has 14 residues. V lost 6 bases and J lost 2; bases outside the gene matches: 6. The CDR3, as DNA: TGTGCCAGCAGCGCGGGACTAGGTCCCTACGAGCAGTACTTC. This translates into CASSAGLGPYEQYF.

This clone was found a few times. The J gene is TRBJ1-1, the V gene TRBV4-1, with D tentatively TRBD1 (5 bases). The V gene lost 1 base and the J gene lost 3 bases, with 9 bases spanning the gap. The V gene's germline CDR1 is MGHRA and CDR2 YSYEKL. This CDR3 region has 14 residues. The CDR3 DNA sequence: TGCGCCAGCAGCCAAGTGCAGGGACACACTGAAGCTTTCTTT. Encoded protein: CASSQVQGHTEAFF.

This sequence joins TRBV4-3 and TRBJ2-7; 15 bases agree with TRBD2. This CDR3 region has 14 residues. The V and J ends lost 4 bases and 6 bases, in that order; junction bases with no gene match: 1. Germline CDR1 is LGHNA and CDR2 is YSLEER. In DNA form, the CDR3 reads TGCGCCAGCAGCCGGACTAGCGGGGGGGCCGAGCAGTACTTC. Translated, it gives CASSRTSGGAEQYF.

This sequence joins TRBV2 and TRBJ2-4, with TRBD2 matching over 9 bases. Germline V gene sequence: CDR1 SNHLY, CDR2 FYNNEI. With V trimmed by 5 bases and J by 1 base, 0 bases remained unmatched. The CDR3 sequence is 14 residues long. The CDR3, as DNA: TGTGCCAGCAGTAGCGGGGGGGCCAAAAACATTCAGTACTTC. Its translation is CASSSGGAKNIQYF.

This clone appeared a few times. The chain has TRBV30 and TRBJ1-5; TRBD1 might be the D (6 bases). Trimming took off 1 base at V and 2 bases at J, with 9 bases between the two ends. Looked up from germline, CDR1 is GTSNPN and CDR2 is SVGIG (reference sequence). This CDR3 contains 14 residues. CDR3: CAWSGRGGNQPQHF. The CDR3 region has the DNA TGTGCCTGGAGTGGTAGGGGGGGCAATCAGCCCCAGCATTTT.

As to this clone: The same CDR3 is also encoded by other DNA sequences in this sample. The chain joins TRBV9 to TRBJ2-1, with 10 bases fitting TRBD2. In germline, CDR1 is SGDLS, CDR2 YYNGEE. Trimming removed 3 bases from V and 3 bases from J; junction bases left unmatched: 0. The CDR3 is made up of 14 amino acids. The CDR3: CASSASGGYNEQFF. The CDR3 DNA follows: TGTGCCAGCAGCGCTAGCGGGGGCTACAATGAGCAGTTCTTC.

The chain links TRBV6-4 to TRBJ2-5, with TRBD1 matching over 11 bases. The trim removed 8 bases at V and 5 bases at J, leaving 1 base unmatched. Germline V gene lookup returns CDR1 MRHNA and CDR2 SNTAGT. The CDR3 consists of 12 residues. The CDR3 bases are TGTGCCAGCGGGACAGGGGGGGAGACCCAGTACTTC. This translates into CASGTGGETQYF.

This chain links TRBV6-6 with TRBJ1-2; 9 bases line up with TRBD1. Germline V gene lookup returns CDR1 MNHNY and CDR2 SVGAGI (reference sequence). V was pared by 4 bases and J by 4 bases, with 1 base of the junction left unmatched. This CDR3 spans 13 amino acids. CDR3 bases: TGTGCCAGCAGTTGGGACAGGGTCTATGGCTACACCTTC. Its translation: CASSWDRVYGYTF.

The CDR3 is CASSLGDRGNQPQHF. CDR3 sequence (DNA): TGTGCCAGCAGCTTAGGGGACAGGGGCAATCAGCCCCAGCATTTT. The chain is built from TRBV7-9 and TRBJ1-5; 9 bases agree with TRBD1. In germline, CDR1 is SEHNR, CDR2 FQNEAQ (reference sequence). V shed 1 base, J shed 2 bases, and the junction held 0 bases outside the gene matches. The CDR3 sequence is 15 residues long.

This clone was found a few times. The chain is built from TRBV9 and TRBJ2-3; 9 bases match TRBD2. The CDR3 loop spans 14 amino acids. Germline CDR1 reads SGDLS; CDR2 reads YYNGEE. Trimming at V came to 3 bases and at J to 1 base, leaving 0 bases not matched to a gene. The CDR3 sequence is CASSGTSGTDTQYF. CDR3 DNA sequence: TGTGCCAGCAGCGGGACTAGCGGCACAGATACGCAGTATTTT.

CDR3 bases: TGTGCCAGTAGTATGACCCGCACTAGCACCTCCTACGAGCAGTACTTC. This encodes CASSMTRTSTSYEQYF. The chain has TRBV19 and TRBJ2-7; tentative D call: TRBD2 (6 bases). The V gene's germline CDR1 is LNHDA and CDR2 SQIVND (reference sequence). Trimming left V 3 bases short and J 0 bases short, with 15 bases between. The CDR3 covers 16 residues.

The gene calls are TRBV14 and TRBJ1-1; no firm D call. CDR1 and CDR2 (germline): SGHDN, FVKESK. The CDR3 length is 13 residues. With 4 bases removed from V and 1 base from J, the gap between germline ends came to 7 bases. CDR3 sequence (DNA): TGTGCCAGCAGCCCCCTACAGAACACTGAAGCTTTCTTT. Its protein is CASSPLQNTEAFF. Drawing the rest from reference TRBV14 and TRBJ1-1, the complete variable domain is EAGVTQFPSHSVIEKGQTVTLRCDPISGHDNLYWYRRVMGKEIKFLLHFVKESKQDESGMPNNRFLAERTGGTYSTLKVQPAELEDSGVYFCASSPLQNTEAFFGQGTRLTVV.

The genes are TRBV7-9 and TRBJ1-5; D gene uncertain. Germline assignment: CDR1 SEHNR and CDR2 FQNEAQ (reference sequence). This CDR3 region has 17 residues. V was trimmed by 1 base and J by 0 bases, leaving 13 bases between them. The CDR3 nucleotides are TGTGCCAGCAGCTTAGGAGAGGGAAGATATAGCAATCAGCCCCAGCATTTT. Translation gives CASSLGEGRYSNQPQHF.

In DNA, the CDR3 is TGTGCCATCAGCGAGACTAGCGGGGAAGAGACCCAGTACTTC. Residues: CAISETSGEETQYF. The V gene is TRBV10-3, the J gene TRBJ2-5, with 11 bases matching TRBD2. The V and J ends lost 6 bases and 3 bases, in that order; junction bases with no gene match: 3. The CDR3 totals 14 residues. CDR1 is ENHRY, CDR2 SYGVKD, per germline.

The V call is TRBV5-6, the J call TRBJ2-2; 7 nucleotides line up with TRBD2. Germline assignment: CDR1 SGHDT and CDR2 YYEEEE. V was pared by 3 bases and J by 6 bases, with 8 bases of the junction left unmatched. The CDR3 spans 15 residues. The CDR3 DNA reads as TGTGCCAGCAGCTGGCGACTAGCCACCGCCGGGGAGCTGTTTTTT. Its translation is CASSWRLATAGELFF.

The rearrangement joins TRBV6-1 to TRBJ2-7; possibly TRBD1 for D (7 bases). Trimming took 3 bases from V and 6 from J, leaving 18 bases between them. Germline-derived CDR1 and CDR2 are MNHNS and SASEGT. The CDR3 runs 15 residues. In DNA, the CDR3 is TGTGCCAGCAGTGATGGGGGGACAGCGAGGGGCGAGCAGTACTTC. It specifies CASSDGGTARGEQYF.

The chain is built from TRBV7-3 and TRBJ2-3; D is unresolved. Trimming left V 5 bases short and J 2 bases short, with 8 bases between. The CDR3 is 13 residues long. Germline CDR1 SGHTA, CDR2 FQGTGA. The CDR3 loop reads CASSPPLTDTQYF. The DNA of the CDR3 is TGTGCCAGCAGCCCCCCCCTCACAGATACGCAGTATTTT.

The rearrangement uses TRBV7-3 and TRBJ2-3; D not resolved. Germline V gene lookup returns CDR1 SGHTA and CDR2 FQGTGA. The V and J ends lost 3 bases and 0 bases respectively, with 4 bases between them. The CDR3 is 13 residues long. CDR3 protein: CASSFSSTDTQYF. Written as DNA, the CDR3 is TGTGCCAGCAGCTTTAGTAGCACAGATACGCAGTATTTT. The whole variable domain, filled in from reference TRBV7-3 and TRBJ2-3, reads GAGVSQTPSNKVTEKGKYVELRCDPISGHTALYWYRQSLGQGPEFLIYFQGTGAADDSGLPNDRFFAVRPEGSVSTLKIQRTERGDSAVYLCASSFSSTDTQYFGPGTRLTVL.

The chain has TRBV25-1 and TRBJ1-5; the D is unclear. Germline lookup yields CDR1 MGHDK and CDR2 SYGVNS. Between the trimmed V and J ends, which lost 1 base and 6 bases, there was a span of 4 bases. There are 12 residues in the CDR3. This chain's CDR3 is CASSEWGQPQHF. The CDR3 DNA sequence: TGTGCCAGCAGTGAATGGGGTCAGCCCCAGCATTTT.

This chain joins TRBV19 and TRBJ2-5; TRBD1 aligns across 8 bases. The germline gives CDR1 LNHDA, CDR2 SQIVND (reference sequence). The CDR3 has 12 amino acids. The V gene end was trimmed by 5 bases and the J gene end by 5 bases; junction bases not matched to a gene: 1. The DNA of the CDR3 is TGTGCCAGTAGTCAGGGGGCTGAGACCCAGTACTTC. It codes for CASSQGAETQYF.

This CDR3 reads CASSSGNTIYF. In nucleotides, the CDR3 is TGCGCCAGCAGCTCGGGGAACACCATATATTTT. This chain connects TRBV5-1 to TRBJ1-3; D remains ambiguous. CDR3 length: 11 residues. Germline loops: CDR1 SGHRS, CDR2 YFSETQ. V was clipped by 3 bases and J by 7 bases, with 5 bases between them.

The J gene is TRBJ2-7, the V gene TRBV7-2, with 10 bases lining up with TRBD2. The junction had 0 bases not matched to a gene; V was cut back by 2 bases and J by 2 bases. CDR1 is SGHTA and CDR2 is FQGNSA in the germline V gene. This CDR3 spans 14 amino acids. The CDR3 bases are TGTGCCAGCAGCTTAACTAGCGGGGCCTACGAGCAGTACTTC. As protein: CASSLTSGAYEQYF.

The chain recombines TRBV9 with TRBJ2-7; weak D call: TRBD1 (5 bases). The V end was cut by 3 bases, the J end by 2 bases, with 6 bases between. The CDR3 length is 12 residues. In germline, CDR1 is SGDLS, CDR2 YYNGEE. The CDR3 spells CASSGQTYEQYF. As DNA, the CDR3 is TGTGCCAGCAGCGGACAGACCTACGAGCAGTACTTC.

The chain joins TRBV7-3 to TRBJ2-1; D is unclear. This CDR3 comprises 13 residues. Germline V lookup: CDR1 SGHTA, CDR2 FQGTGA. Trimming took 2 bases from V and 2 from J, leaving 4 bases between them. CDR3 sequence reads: CASSLLAYNEQFF. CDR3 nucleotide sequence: TGTGCCAGCAGCTTACTAGCCTACAATGAGCAGTTCTTC. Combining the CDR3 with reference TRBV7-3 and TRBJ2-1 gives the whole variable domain GAGVSQTPSNKVTEKGKYVELRCDPISGHTALYWYRQSLGQGPEFLIYFQGTGAADDSGLPNDRFFAVRPEGSVSTLKIQRTERGDSAVYLCASSLLAYNEQFFGPGTRLTVL.

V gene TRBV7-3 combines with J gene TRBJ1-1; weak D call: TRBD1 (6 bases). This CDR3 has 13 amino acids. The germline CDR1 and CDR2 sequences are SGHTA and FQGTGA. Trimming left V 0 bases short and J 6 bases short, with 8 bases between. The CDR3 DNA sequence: TGTGCCAGCAGCTTAACGTCAGGGGCTGAAGCTTTCTTT. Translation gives CASSLTSGAEAFF.

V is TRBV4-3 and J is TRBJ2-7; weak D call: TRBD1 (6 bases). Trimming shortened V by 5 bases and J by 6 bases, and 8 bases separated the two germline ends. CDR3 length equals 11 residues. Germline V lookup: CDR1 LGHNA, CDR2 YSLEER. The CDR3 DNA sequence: TGCGCCAGCAGCGTAGGGGGCGAGCAGTACTTC. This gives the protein CASSVGGEQYF.